The clone carrying this TCR beta chain was seen a handful of times. Its matching antigen is unknown. The data stem from a study of lymphopenia after photon versus proton radiotherapy. Regarding the study as a whole: Authors raise, but do not show, better survival with proton therapy. A bigger post-nadir fall in TCR diversity correlated inversely with survival time in deceased patients. After the lymphocyte nadir, photon-treated repertoires showed oligoclonal expansion, especially of CD8+ Temra cells. Proton therapy kept repertoires fairly stable, unlike photons, which gained effector/memory cells.

TCRdb's copy holds only in-frame clones and misses some; the assay was immunoSEQ multiplex PCR. The table has about 40,000 clones, about 82% seen once. The clonotype comes from a woman aged 65 to 85 with pancreatic cancer. Some clones in this sample may be carry-over from other donors' samples. Sequencing used peripheral blood, obtained from a patient treated with proton-based radiotherapy.

In DNA form, the CDR3 reads TGTGCCAGCAGTTCGGGTCCGGCGACTGAAGCTTTCTTT. Its translation is CASSSGPATEAFF. The chain links TRBV6-1 to TRBJ1-1; D call uncertain. The germline V gene has CDR1 MNHNS and CDR2 SASEGT. The CDR3 sequence is 13 residues long. Deletions cut 5 bases from V and 5 bases from J, with 12 bases between.